This section outlines one T cell receptor beta chain sequence together with its context. Its specificity is unknown. The data derive from a study of memory CD4+ T cells and cytomegalovirus serostatus. Study results and limitations: Median bootstrapped AUC for CMV status was about 0.96 originally, less than 0.92 US-trained.

The sort gate was single viable CD3+CD4+CD8-CD45RO+ cells for memory CD4+ T cells. After thawing, CD4+ T cells were positively selected. As originally analysed: Out-of-frame sequences were removed, leaving some 2 million distinct TCRbeta sequences. The method was immunoSEQ multiplex PCR; TCRdb's version includes in-frame clones alone and lacks a portion of them. The V and J calls and the clone size are those of that table, but D and trimming were determined from the DNA. The table has 85,000 to 100,000 clones, 80% seen once. The receptor was isolated from an adult in good health and CMV-seropositive. The specimen was memory CD4+ T cells from blood.

The CDR3 loop reads CASSQVKVRVDIQYF. The CDR3 DNA sequence: TGTGCCAGCAGCCAAGTAAAAGTCAGGGTTGACATTCAGTACTTC. J is TRBJ2-4 and V is TRBV4-2, with D perhaps matching TRBD1 (5 bases). V was shortened by 1 base and J by 8 bases, with 15 bases between the two germline ends. This CDR3 has 15 residues. Germline-derived CDR1 and CDR2 are LGHNA and YNFKEQ.